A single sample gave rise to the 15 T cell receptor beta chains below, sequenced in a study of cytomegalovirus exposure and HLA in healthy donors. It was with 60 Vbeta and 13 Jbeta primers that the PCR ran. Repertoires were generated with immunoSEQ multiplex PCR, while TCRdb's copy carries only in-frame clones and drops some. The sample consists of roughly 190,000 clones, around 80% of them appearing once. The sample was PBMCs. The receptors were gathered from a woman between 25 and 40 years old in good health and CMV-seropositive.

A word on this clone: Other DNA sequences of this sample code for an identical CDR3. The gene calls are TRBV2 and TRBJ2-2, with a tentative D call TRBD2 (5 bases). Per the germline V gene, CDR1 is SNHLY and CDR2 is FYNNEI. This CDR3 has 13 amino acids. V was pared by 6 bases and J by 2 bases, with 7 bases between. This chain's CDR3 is CASSGVNTGELFF. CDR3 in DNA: TGTGCCAGCAGCGGGGTTAACACCGGGGAGCTGTTTTTT.

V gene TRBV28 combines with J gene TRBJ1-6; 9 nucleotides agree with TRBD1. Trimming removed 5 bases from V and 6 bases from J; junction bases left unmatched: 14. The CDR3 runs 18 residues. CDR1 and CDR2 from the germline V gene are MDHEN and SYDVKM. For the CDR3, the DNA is TGTGCCAGCAGTGTACAGGGGGCCCGGCGTTACCTTAATTCACCCCTCCACTTT. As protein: CASSVQGARRYLNSPLHF.

The CDR3 here is CAMAGQPNQPQHF. As DNA, the CDR3 is TGTGCCATGGCTGGGCAGCCTAATCAGCCCCAGCATTTT. The chain carries TRBV10-3 and TRBJ1-5, with no clear D. There are 13 residues in the CDR3. Germline CDR1 ENHRY, CDR2 SYGVKD. V lost 9 bases, J lost 4 bases, and 13 bases lay in between.

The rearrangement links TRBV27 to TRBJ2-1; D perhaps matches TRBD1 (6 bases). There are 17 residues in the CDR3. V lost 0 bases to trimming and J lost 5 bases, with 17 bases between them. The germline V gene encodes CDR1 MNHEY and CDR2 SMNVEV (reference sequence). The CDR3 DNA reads TGTGCCAGCAGTTTATCGAGGGGTGAGGGGGTAAACAATGAGCAGTTCTTC. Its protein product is CASSLSRGEGVNNEQFF.

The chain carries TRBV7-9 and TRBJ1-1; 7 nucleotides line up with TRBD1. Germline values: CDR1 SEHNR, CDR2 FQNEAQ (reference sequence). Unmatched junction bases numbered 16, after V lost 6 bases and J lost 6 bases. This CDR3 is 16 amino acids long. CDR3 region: CASSAITHRGYAEAFF. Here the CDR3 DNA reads TGTGCCAGCAGTGCCATTACCCACAGGGGCTACGCTGAAGCTTTCTTT.

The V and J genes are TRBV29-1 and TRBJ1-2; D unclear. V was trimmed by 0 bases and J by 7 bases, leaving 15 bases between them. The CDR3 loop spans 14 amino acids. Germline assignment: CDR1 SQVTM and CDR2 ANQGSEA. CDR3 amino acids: CSVEDQWRAGGYTF. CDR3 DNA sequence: TGCAGCGTTGAAGATCAATGGAGGGCTGGTGGCTACACCTTC.

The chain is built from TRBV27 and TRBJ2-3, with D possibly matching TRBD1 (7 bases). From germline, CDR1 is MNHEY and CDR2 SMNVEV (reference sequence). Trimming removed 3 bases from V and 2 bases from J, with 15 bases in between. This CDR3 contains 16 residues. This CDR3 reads CASSFRGEGITDTQYF. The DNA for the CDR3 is TGTGCCAGCAGTTTCAGGGGGGAAGGTATCACAGATACGCAGTATTTT.

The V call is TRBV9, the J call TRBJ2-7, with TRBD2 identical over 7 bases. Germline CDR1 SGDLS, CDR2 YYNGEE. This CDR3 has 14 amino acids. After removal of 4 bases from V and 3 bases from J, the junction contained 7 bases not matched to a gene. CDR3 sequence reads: CASSIGGNGYEQYF. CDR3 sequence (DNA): TGTGCCAGCAGCATCGGGGGGAATGGCTACGAGCAGTACTTC. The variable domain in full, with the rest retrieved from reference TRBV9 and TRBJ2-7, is DSGVTQTPKHLITATGQRVTLRCSPRSGDLSVYWYQQSLDQGLQFLIQYYNGEERAKGNILERFSAQQFPDLHSELNLSSLELGDSALYFCASSIGGNGYEQYFGPGTRLTVT.

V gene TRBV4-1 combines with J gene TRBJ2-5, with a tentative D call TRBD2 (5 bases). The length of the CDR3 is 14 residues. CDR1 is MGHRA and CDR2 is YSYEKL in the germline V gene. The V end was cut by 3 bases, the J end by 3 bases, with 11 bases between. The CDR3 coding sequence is TGCGCCAGCAGCCACGCCACGGGAAAAGAGACCCAGTACTTC. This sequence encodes CASSHATGKETQYF.

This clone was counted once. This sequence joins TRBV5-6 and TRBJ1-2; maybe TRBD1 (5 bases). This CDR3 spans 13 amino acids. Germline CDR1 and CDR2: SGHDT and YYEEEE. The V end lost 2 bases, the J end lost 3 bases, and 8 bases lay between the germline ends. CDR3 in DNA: TGTGCCAGCAGCTTTGGGGCCTACTATGGCTACACCTTC. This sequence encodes CASSFGAYYGYTF.

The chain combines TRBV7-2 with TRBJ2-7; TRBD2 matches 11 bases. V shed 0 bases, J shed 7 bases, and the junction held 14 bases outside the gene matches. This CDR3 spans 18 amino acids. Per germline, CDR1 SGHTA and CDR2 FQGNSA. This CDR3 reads CASSLALSRTSGQAEQYF. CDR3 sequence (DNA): TGTGCCAGCAGCTTAGCTCTATCAAGGACTAGCGGGCAGGCGGAGCAGTACTTC.

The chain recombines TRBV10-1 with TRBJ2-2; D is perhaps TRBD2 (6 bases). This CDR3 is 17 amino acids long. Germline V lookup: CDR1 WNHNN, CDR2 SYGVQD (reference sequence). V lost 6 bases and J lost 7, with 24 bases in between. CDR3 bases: TGCGCCAGCAGCCCAACGGGAGTAGGGGCGCGTGTCGGGGAGCTGTTTTTT. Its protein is CASSPTGVGARVGELFF.

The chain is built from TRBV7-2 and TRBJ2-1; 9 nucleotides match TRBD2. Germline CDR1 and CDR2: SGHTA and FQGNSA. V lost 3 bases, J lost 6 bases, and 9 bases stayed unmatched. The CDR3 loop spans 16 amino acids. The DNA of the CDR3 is TGTGCCAGCAGCTTTGATCGGACTAGCGTTCGCAATGAGCAGTTCTTC. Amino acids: CASSFDRTSVRNEQFF.

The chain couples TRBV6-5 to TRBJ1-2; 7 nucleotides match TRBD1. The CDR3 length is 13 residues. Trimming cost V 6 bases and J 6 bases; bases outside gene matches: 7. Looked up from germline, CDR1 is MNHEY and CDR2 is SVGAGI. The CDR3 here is CASRPGGFDGYTF. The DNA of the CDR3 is TGTGCCAGCAGACCAGGGGGATTTGATGGCTACACCTTC.

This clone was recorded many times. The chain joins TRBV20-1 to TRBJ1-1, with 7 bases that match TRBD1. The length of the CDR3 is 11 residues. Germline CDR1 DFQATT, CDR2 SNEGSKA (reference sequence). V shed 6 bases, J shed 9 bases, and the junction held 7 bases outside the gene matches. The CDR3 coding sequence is TGCAGTGCCCCCGACAGGGTGAAAGCTTTCTTT. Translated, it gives CSAPDRVKAFF.